This T cell receptor beta chain was recovered during a study of T cell changes during pregnancy in multiple sclerosis (dated 2019 in TCRdb). About the investigation overall: The study examined how the T cell repertoire changed over the course of pregnancy in women with multiple sclerosis.

As for this clone: Its target antigen remains unknown. There are no base qualities to consult, and no much larger clone falls within one base.

V and J are truncated by 5 bases and 5 bases respectively, leaving an intervening sequence of 12 bases. The CDR3 sequence holds 13 residues, the cysteine and phenylalanine included. Only the CDR3 DNA is retained, 39 bases long and in frame from the first base. CDR1 and CDR2, per the germline V gene, are SGHTA and FQGTGA. Preparation of the library involved the immunoSEQ multiplex PCR assay. TCRdb holds this immuneACCESS table with in-frame rearrangements only. Some clones are missing; in checked studies, unresolved V genes explain under half, and the rest has no known cause. The table for this sample lists 50,000 to 75,000 clones; 80% to 95% of them were counted only once. In total, the top ten clones hold around 3% of the sample.

The sequence derives from a female donor in good health, enrolled as a control in a pregnancy study. Sequenced material: peripheral blood, taken in the third trimester of pregnancy. The rearrangement joined TRBV7-3 to TRBJ2-5, with the D segment identity uncertain. CDR3 protein: CASSPSQVETQYF. Here is the DNA: TGTGCCAGCAGCCCCTCACAAGTGGAGACCCAGTACTTC.